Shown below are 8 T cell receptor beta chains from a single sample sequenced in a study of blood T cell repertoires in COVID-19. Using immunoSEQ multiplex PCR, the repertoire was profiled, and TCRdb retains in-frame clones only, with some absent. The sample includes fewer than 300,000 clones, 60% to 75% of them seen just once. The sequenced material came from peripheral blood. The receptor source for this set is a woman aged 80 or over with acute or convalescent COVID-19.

The CDR3 protein is CASSPQGPATNEKLFF. CDR3 coding DNA: TGTGCCAGCAGCCCCCAGGGGCCTGCAACTAATGAAAAACTGTTTTTT. The chain carries TRBV9 and TRBJ1-4; a weak D match, TRBD1 (6 bases). This CDR3 has 16 amino acids. Germline values: CDR1 SGDLS, CDR2 YYNGEE. Trimming took off 4 bases at V and 0 bases at J, with 13 bases between the two ends.

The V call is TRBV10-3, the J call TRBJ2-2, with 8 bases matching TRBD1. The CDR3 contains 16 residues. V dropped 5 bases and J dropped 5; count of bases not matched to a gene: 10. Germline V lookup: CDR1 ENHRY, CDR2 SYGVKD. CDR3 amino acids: CAISMATGGRTGELFF. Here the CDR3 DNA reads TGTGCCATCAGTATGGCTACAGGGGGTAGAACCGGGGAGCTGTTTTTT.

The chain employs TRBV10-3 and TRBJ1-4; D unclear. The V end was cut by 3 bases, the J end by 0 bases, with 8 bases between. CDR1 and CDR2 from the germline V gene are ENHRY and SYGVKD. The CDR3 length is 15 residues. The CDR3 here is CAISDGQATNEKLFF. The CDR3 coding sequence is TGTGCCATCAGTGATGGTCAGGCAACTAATGAAAAACTGTTTTTT.

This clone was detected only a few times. The CDR3 region has the DNA TGTGCCAGCAGTCCCGGGGGATACACTGAAGCTTTCTTT. The encoded protein is CASSPGGYTEAFF. The chain couples TRBV27 to TRBJ1-1; tentatively, D is TRBD1 (5 bases). V was clipped by 5 bases and J by 3 bases, with 10 bases between them. There are 13 residues in the CDR3. Germline loops: CDR1 MNHEY, CDR2 SMNVEV (reference sequence).

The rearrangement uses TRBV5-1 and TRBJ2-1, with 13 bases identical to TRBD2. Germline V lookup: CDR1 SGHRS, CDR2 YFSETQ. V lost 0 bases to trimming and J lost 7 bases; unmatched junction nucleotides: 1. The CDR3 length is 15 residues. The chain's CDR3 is CASSLATSGGNEQFF. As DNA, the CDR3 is TGCGCCAGCAGCTTGGCGACTAGCGGGGGGAATGAGCAGTTCTTC.

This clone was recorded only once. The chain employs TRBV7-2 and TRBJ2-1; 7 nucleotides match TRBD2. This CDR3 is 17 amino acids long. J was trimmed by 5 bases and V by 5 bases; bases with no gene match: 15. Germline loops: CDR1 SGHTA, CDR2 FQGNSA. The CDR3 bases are TGTGCCAGCAGCCTACGCGGGCGGGAGATAGGGAACAATGAGCAGTTCTTC. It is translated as CASSLRGREIGNNEQFF.

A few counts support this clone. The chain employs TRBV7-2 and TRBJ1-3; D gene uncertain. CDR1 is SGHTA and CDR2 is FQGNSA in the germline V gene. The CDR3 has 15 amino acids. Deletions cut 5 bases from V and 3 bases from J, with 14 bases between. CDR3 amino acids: CASSPNAGIGNTIYF. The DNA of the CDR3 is TGTGCCAGCAGCCCCAACGCCGGGATTGGAAACACCATATATTTT.

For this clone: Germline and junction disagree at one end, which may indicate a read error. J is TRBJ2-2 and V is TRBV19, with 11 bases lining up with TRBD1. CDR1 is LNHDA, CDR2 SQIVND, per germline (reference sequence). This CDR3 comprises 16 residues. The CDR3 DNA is TGTGCCAGTAGTAATGGACAGGGGGCGAAAACCGGGGAGCTGTTTTTT. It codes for CASSNGQGAKTGELFF.